The 14 T cell receptor beta chains in this list originate from one sample, sequenced in a study of T cell repertoires in cytomegalovirus infection. TCRdb re-called the reads with MiXCR, one entry per CDR3 protein. The repertoire consists of about 360,000 distinct CDR3 sequences, with 34% occurring once and the leading ten covering roughly 13%. The antigens for these receptors are not known. The material sequenced was cultured PBMCs, taken from culture after CMV antigen stimulation. These receptors all stem from a human donor in good health (CMV status not recorded). Some clones in this sample may be carry-over from other donors' samples.

The chain joins TRBV7-3 to TRBJ2-5, with D maybe TRBD2 (5 bases). CDR3 length: 15 residues. Trimming took off 3 bases at V and 4 bases at J, with 15 bases between the two ends. Germline CDR1 and CDR2: SGHTA and FQGTGA. The CDR3 loop is CASSLSGRVGETQYF. The DNA for the CDR3 is TGTGCCAGCAGCTTGAGCGGCAGAGTGGGAGAGACCCAGTACTTC.

This clonotype was recorded a few times. The chain couples TRBV7-9 to TRBJ1-4; D gene unclear. V shed 4 bases and J shed 3 bases, with 12 bases lying between them. Germline-derived CDR1 and CDR2 are SEHNR and FQNEAQ (reference sequence). The CDR3 totals 15 residues. DNA for the CDR3: TGTGCCAGCAGCTCAGCACTGTACGCTAATGAAAAACTGTTTTTT. It yields the protein CASSSALYANEKLFF.

The chain couples TRBV6-5 to TRBJ2-1; D may be TRBD1 (6 bases). From germline, CDR1 is MNHEY and CDR2 SVGAGI. Trimming cost V 0 bases and J 8 bases, with 23 bases left between them. The CDR3 is made up of 18 amino acids. The CDR3 sequence: CASSYSLSSGVSRDEQFF. Here the CDR3 DNA reads TGTGCCAGCAGTTACTCGTTATCCTCAGGGGTTAGTAGAGATGAGCAGTTCTTC.

This clonotype was counted at least ten times. V usage is TRBV27 and J usage is TRBJ2-3; D is perhaps TRBD1 or TRBD2 (5 bases each). CDR3 size: 14 residues. Germline CDR1 and CDR2: MNHEY and SMNVEV (reference sequence). Between the trimmed V and J ends, which lost 5 bases and 6 bases, there was a span of 15 bases. As DNA, the CDR3 is TGTGCCAGCAGTCTCCGGGACCCCATCGATACGCAGTATTTT. Residues: CASSLRDPIDTQYF.

This sequence joins TRBV7-2 and TRBJ2-5; 9 bases agree with TRBD2. This CDR3 has 13 amino acids. The ends lost 6 bases at V and 4 bases at J; junction bases unmatched: 3. Germline CDR1 reads SGHTA; CDR2 reads FQGNSA. CDR3 nucleotide sequence: TGTGCCAGCAGAGTAGCGGGAGCAGAGACCCAGTACTTC. This sequence encodes CASRVAGAETQYF.

This clonotype occurred once. The CDR3 is CASSITGTGYYEQYF. The CDR3 bases are TGTGCCAGCAGTATTACCGGGACAGGGTACTACGAGCAGTACTTC. This chain connects TRBV7-9 to TRBJ2-7; 9 bases align to TRBD1. V lost 6 bases to trimming and J lost 3 bases; unmatched junction nucleotides: 9. The CDR3 has 15 residues. Germline V gene data show CDR1 as SEHNR and CDR2 as FQNEAQ (reference sequence).

This clonotype was seen ten or more times. This sequence joins TRBV7-2 and TRBJ2-1; a possible D gene is TRBD1 (6 bases). In germline, CDR1 is SGHTA, CDR2 FQGNSA. There are 15 residues in the CDR3. Trimming stripped 1 base from V and 10 bases from J, with 17 bases between. The CDR3 DNA follows: TGTGCCAGCAGCTTAGACGGACAGACCACCCGCGAGCAGTTCTTC. This encodes CASSLDGQTTREQFF.

The V gene is TRBV5-3, the J gene TRBJ1-5; weak D call: TRBD1 (6 bases). TRBV5-3 is filed as an ORF, its function uncertain. The CDR3 is made up of 13 amino acids. V was trimmed by 8 bases and J by 5 bases, leaving 14 bases between them. This CDR3 reads CASWEGGDQPQHF. As DNA, the CDR3 is TGTGCCAGTTGGGAGGGGGGAGATCAGCCCCAGCATTTT.

This clonotype was recorded at least ten times. This chain uses TRBV7-2 with TRBJ2-2, with 9 bases matching TRBD1. Germline lookup yields CDR1 SGHTA and CDR2 FQGNSA. The V gene end was trimmed by 5 bases and the J gene end by 6 bases; junction bases not matched to a gene: 4. The CDR3 is 14 amino acids. The CDR3 DNA reads TGTGCCAGCAGCCGGGACAGGGAGTCCGGGGAGCTGTTTTTT. As protein: CASSRDRESGELFF.

This clonotype occurred a few times. The chain has TRBV6-2 or TRBV6-3 and TRBJ1-2; 10 bases map to TRBD1. The CDR3 is 16 residues long. V lost 4 bases, J lost 3 bases, and 8 bases stayed unmatched. CDR1 is MNHEY, CDR2 SVGEGT, per germline. CDR3 sequence (DNA): TGTGCCAGCAGTTCCCAGACAGGGGGCGAGGACTATGGCTACACCTTC. Protein sequence: CASSSQTGGEDYGYTF.

In this sample, this clonotype turned up a few times. This chain links TRBV7-6 with TRBJ2-1, with TRBD1 identical over 9 bases. Germline lookup yields CDR1 SGHVS and CDR2 FNYEAQ. With 1 base clipped from V and 5 bases from J, the junction kept 3 bases outside the gene matches. The CDR3 length is 15 residues. This chain's CDR3 is CASSLEDRGDNEQFF. Written as DNA, the CDR3 is TGTGCCAGCAGCTTAGAGGACAGGGGTGACAATGAGCAGTTCTTC.

This clonotype was seen only a few times. The chain couples TRBV3-1 to TRBJ1-2; 10 bases agree with TRBD1. The trim removed 3 bases at V and 7 bases at J, leaving 5 bases unmatched. Germline CDR1 and CDR2: LGHDT and YNNKEL (reference sequence). The CDR3 has 14 residues. CDR3 in DNA: TGTGCCAGCAGCCAGGACAGGGGGTCTAGTGGCTACACCTTC. Protein sequence: CASSQDRGSSGYTF.

This clonotype was recorded at least ten times. The rearrangement links TRBV7-8 to TRBJ1-1; 7 bases match TRBD1. CDR1 is SGHVS and CDR2 is FQNEAQ in the germline V gene. The CDR3 loop spans 17 amino acids. After removal of 5 bases from V and 1 base from J, the junction contained 13 bases not matched to a gene. The CDR3 loop is CASSPRWGQKGNTEAFF. CDR3 in DNA: TGTGCCAGCAGCCCCCGCTGGGGACAGAAGGGGAACACTGAAGCTTTCTTT.

This clonotype was detected ten times or more. The chain couples TRBV5-4 to TRBJ2-5; TRBD1 or TRBD2 may be the D gene (6 bases each). The CDR3 contains 14 residues. Looked up from germline, CDR1 is SGHNT and CDR2 is YYREEE (reference sequence). V was shortened by 1 base and J by 1 base, with 8 bases between the two germline ends. The CDR3 is CASSLKGGQETQYF. The DNA for the CDR3 is TGTGCCAGCAGCTTGAAGGGGGGCCAAGAGACCCAGTACTTC.